This T cell receptor (beta chain) was found in a study of blood T cell repertoires in COVID-19. Across the study: The study drew acute and convalescent COVID-19 samples from the United States, Italy and Spain.

Produced via immunoSEQ multiplex PCR; TCRdb's table is partial and in-frame only. The table records roughly 150,000 clones, 70% to 80% of them present only once. This CDR3 comprises 16 residues. The trim removed 5 bases at V and 3 bases at J, leaving 10 bases unmatched. Germline CDR1 SGHTA, CDR2 FQGTGA. Enrolment of Seattle patients took place during active infection, and they were followed longitudinally. The sequenced sample was peripheral blood. The source of this sequence is a woman in her sixties or seventies with COVID-19, enrolled during active disease. The V call is TRBV7-3, the J call TRBJ2-3, with 8 bases fitting TRBD2. In DNA form, the CDR3 reads TGTGCCAGCAGCCCCCGGGGGGGACAAGGGACAGATACGCAGTATTTT. Its protein product is CASSPRGGQGTDTQYF.